This T cell receptor (beta chain) appears in the sequencing data of a study of T-cell reconstitution after alpha-beta-depleted transplantation in children. This clonotype was seen only a few times. The V end lost 3 bases, the J end lost 4 bases, and 16 bases lay between the germline ends. Germline V gene data show CDR1 as SGHTA and CDR2 as FQGTGA. This CDR3 region has 16 residues. The TCRbeta library incorporated unique molecular identifiers. TCRdb re-called the PCR reads through MiXCR, storing one row per CDR3 protein. Among approximately 270,000 distinct CDR3 sequences listed, 9.9% were seen once. This sample comprised PBMCs from the stem cell graft donor, obtained from the stem cell graft. The chain is built from TRBV7-3 and TRBJ2-1; either TRBD1 or TRBD2 may fit D (5 bases each). The TCR sequence derives from a human donor who donated a stem cell graft to a child with SCID. This CDR3 reads CASSFPGTPEYNEQFF. The CDR3 DNA follows: TGTGCCAGCAGCTTCCCCGGGACCCCTGAGTACAATGAGCAGTTCTTC.